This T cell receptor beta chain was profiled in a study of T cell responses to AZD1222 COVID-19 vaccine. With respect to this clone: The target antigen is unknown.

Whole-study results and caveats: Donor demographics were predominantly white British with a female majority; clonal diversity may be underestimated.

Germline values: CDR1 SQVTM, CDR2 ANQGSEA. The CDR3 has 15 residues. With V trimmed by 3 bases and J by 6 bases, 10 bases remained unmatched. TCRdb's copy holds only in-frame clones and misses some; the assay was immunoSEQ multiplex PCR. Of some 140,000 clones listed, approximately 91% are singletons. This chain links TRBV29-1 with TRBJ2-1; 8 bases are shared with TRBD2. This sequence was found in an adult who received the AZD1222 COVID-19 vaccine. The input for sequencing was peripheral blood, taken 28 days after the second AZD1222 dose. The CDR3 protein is CSVDGRGGRSNEQFF. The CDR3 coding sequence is TGCAGCGTTGATGGCCGGGGGGGGCGCAGCAATGAGCAGTTCTTC.